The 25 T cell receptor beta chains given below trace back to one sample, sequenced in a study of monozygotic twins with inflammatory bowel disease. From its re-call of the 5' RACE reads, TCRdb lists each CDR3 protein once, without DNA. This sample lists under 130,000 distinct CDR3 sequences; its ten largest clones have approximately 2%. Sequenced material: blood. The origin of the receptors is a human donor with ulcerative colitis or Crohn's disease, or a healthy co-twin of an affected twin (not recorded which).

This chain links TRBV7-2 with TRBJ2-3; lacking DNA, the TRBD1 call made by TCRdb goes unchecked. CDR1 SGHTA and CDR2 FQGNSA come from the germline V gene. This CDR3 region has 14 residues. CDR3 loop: CASRPAGTTDTQYF.

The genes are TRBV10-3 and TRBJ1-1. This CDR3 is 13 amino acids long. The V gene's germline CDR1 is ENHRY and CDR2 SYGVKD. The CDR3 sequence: CAIRTDVSTEAFF.

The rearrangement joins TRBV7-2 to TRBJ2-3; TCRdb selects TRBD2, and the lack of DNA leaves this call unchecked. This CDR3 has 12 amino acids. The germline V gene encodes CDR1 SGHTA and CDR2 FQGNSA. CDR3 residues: CASSPGGDTQYF.

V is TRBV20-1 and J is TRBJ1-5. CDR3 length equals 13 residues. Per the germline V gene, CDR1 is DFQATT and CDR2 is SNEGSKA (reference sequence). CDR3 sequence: CSARYRWDQPQHF.

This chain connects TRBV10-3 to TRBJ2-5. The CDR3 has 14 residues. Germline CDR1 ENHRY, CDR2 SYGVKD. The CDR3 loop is CAISESTANETQYF.

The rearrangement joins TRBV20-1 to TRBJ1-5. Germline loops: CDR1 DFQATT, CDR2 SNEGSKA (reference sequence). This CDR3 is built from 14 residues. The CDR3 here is CSAKGKFSNQPQHF.

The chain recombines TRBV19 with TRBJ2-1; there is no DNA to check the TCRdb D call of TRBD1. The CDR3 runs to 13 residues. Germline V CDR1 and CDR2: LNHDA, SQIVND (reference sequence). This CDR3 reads CASTQRGVDEQFF.

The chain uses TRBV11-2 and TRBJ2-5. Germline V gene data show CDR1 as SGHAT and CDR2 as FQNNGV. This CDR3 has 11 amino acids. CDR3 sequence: CASSFSTAQYF.

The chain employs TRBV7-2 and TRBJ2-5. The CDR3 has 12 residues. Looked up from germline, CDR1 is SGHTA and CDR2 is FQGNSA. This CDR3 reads CASSLLLETQYF. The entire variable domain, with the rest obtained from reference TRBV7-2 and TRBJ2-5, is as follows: GAGVSQSPSNKVTEKGKDVELRCDPISGHTALYWYRQSLGQGLEFLIYFQGNSAPDKSGLPSDRFSAERTGGSVSTLTIQRTQQEDSAVYLCASSLLLETQYFGPGTRLLVL.

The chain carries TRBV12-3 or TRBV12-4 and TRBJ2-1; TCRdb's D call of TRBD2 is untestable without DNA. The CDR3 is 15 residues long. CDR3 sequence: CASSGTSGGYNEQFF.

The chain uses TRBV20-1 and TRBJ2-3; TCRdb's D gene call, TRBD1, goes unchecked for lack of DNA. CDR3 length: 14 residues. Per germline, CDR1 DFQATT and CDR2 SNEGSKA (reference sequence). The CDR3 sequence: CSARDLSAPSTQYF.

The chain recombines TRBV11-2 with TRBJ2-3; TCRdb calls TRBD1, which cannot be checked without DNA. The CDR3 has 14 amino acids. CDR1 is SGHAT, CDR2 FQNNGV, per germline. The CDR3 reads CASGRQSSTDTQYF.

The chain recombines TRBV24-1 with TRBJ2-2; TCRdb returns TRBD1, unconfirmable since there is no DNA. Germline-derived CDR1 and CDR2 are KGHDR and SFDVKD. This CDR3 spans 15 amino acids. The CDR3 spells CATSRTKPNTGELFF.

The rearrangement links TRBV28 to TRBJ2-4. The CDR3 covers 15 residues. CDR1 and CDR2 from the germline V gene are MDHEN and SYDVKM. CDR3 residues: CASSLGWASRSIQYF.

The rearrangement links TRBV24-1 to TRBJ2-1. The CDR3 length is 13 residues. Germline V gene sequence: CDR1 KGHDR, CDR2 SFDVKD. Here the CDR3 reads CATSETYSNEQFF.

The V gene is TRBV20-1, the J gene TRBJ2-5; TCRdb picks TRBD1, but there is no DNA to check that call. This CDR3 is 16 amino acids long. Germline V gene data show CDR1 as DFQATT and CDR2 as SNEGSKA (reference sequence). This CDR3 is CSARESSGGAWETQYF.

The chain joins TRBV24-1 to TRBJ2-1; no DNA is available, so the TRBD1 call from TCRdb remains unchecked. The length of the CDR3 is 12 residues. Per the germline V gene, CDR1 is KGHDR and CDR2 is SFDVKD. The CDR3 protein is CATYGGQGGQFF.

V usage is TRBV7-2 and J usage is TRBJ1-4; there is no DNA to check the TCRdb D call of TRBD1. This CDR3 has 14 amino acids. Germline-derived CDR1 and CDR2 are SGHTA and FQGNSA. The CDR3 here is CASRFVGASEKLFF. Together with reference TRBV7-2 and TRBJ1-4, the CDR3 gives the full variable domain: GAGVSQSPSNKVTEKGKDVELRCDPISGHTALYWYRQSLGQGLEFLIYFQGNSAPDKSGLPSDRFSAERTGGSVSTLTIQRTQQEDSAVYLCASRFVGASEKLFFGSGTQLSVL.

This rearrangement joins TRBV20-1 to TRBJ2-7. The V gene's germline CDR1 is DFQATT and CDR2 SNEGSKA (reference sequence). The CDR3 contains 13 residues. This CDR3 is CSARLGNSYEQYF.

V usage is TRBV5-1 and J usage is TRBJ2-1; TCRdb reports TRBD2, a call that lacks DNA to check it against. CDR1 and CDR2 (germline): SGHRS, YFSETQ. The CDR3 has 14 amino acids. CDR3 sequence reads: CASRTSGRYNEQFF.

The CDR3 spells CAWRDEGNEKLFF. V gene TRBV30 combines with J gene TRBJ1-4. The CDR3 loop spans 13 amino acids. The germline V gene encodes CDR1 GTSNPN and CDR2 SVGIG (reference sequence).

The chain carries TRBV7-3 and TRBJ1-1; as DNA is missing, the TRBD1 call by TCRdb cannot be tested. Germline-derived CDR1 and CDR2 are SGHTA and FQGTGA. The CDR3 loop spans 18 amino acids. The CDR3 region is CASSPAPYLTSGNTEAFF. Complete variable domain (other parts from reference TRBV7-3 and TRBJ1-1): GAGVSQTPSNKVTEKGKYVELRCDPISGHTALYWYRQSLGQGPEFLIYFQGTGAADDSGLPNDRFFAVRPEGSVSTLKIQRTERGDSAVYLCASSPAPYLTSGNTEAFFGQGTRLTVV.

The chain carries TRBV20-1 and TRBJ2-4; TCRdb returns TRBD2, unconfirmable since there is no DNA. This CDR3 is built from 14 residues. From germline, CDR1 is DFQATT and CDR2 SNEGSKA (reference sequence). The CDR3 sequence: CSATPSGYQNMQYF.

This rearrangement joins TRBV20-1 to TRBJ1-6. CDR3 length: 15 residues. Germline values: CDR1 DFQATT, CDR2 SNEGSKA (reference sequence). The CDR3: CSAREGSSYNSPLHF.

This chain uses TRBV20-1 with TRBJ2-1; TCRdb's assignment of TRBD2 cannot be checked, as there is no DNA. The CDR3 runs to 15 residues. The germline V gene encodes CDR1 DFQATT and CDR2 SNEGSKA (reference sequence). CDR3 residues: CSARGLAGSYNEQFF.